This T cell receptor beta chain was sequenced during a study of blood T cell repertoires in COVID-19. Original methodology: Amplification of reference gene primers provided the estimated nucleated cell counts. Sequenced by immunoSEQ multiplex PCR; TCRdb stores in-frame clones only, minus some. V, J and clone size were drawn from that table, and D and trimming were deduced from the DNA. This sample has hundreds of thousands of clones; about nine tenths occur once, and the top ten carry 4.5% to 5.5%. Participants' own reports of clinical history determined their cohort assignment. The CDR3 extends over 16 amino acids. V shed 4 bases, J shed 6 bases, and the junction held 11 bases outside the gene matches. The germline V gene encodes CDR1 SGHTS and CDR2 YDEGEE.

This clonotype originated in a man aged 60 to 69 who had recovered from COVID-19. The material sequenced was PBMCs or T cells enriched from blood (not recorded which). The chain combines TRBV5-8 with TRBJ1-5; 9 bases are shared with TRBD1. This CDR3 reads CASSSRTGGAGQPQHF. The CDR3 bases are TGTGCCAGCAGCAGCCGAACAGGGGGCGCGGGTCAGCCCCAGCATTTT. The variable domain in full, with the rest retrieved from reference TRBV5-8 and TRBJ1-5, is EAGVTQSPTHLIKTRGQQATLRCSPISGHTSVYWYQQALGLGLQFLLWYDEGEERNRGNFPPRFSGRQFPNYSSELNVNALELEDSALYLCASSSRTGGAGQPQHFGDGTRLSIL.